Listed here are 32 T cell receptor beta chains from one sample, sequenced in a study of T cells in Graves' hyperthyroidism and ophthalmopathy. It was RNA transcripts that yielded the amplified TCR beta CDR3 regions. First-round RT-PCR of the TCR CDR3 relied on the HTBI primer set. TCRdb reprocessed the multiplex PCR reads via MiXCR and lists one record per CDR3 protein. The sample lists around 340,000 distinct CDR3 sequences, about a sixth occurring once. Sequencing was carried out using blood. These receptors originate from a woman in her 30s with Graves' hyperthyroidism that later progressed to Graves' ophthalmopathy.

This clonotype was observed at least ten times. The chain recombines TRBV28 with TRBJ1-5, with a tentative D call TRBD1 (6 bases). Trimming shortened V by 2 bases and J by 0 bases, and 17 bases separated the two germline ends. There are 18 residues in the CDR3. Germline V gene lookup returns CDR1 MDHEN and CDR2 SYDVKM. Written as DNA, the CDR3 is TGTGCCAGCAGTTTACTCAACGACAGGATTTATAGCAATCAGCCCCAGCATTTT. Translating it yields CASSLLNDRIYSNQPQHF.

The V and J genes are TRBV28 and TRBJ1-2; D remains ambiguous. Trimming stripped 3 bases from V and 9 bases from J, with 23 bases between. Germline V CDR1 and CDR2: MDHEN, SYDVKM. The CDR3 sequence is 16 residues long. The CDR3 is CASSFKVSSSLLSYTF. The CDR3 coding sequence is TGTGCCAGCAGTTTTAAAGTGTCGAGTTCTCTTTTGAGCTACACCTTC.

The sample holds many counts of this clonotype. This rearrangement joins TRBV27 to TRBJ2-1; tentative D call: TRBD1 (6 bases). The CDR3 contains 19 residues. Trimming removed 6 bases from V and 2 bases from J, with 26 bases in between. Germline V CDR1 and CDR2: MNHEY, SMNVEV (reference sequence). The CDR3, as DNA: TGTGCCAGCAGCCGCGTCATCGGGGTCCGGGACATAGCCTACAATGAGCAGTTCTTC. This gives the protein CASSRVIGVRDIAYNEQFF.

This clonotype came up many times. The J gene is TRBJ2-7, the V gene TRBV28; D unclear. The CDR3 length is 13 residues. V was trimmed by 7 bases and J by 2 bases, leaving 12 bases between them. Germline V gene sequence: CDR1 MDHEN, CDR2 SYDVKM. The CDR3 region has the DNA TGTGCCAGCACAGAGGAAATTACCTACGAGCAGTACTTC. It is translated as CASTEEITYEQYF.

The table lists this clonotype with many counts. The chain has TRBV2 and TRBJ1-3, with D tentatively TRBD1 (6 bases). Trimming removed 10 bases at V and 2 bases at J, with 9 bases between. CDR3 size: 12 residues. The germline gives CDR1 SNHLY, CDR2 FYNNEI. In DNA form, the CDR3 reads TGTGCCAAGGGGGATACTGGAAACACCATATATTTT. This translates into CAKGDTGNTIYF.

This clonotype was seen only a few times. This sequence joins TRBV3-1 and TRBJ2-1; TRBD2 is a possible D gene (5 bases). This CDR3 has 18 amino acids. V lost 4 bases and J 7 bases, leaving 26 bases between the germline ends. Germline V gives CDR1 LGHDT, CDR2 YNNKEL (reference sequence). CDR3 amino acids: CASSPNRRLTNRMNEQFF. The DNA for the CDR3 is TGTGCCAGCAGCCCCAACCGGAGGCTAACTAACCGAATGAATGAGCAGTTCTTC.

This chain uses TRBV10-3 with TRBJ2-7, with 10 bases that match TRBD2. There are 14 residues in the CDR3. The V segment lost 7 bases and the J segment 3 bases; nucleotides outside the gene matches: 6. The germline V gene encodes CDR1 ENHRY and CDR2 SYGVKD. The CDR3 spells CAIKPGLASYEQYF. The DNA for the CDR3 is TGTGCCATCAAACCGGGACTAGCGAGCTACGAGCAGTACTTC.

This clonotype occurred many times. V is TRBV27 and J is TRBJ2-3, with a tentative D call TRBD2 (6 bases). The CDR3 has 14 amino acids. Looked up from germline, CDR1 is MNHEY and CDR2 is SMNVEV (reference sequence). Trimming cost V 2 bases and J 2 bases, with 8 bases left between them. CDR3 residues: CASSLGLHTDTQYF. The CDR3, as DNA: TGTGCCAGCAGTTTAGGACTACACACAGATACGCAGTATTTT.

On this clonotype itself: This may arise from a read error, as a much more abundant clone is one base away. The chain links TRBV5-1 to TRBJ2-1; 9 nucleotides agree with TRBD2. Germline CDR1 is SGHRS and CDR2 is YFSETQ. V gave up 1 base and J gave up 5 bases; unmatched junction bases: 4. The CDR3 length is 15 residues. The CDR3: CASSLFAGGDNEQFF. CDR3 DNA sequence: TGCGCCAGCAGCTTGTTTGCGGGGGGGGACAATGAGCAGTTCTTC.

This clonotype was detected only a few times. The V and J genes are TRBV20-1 and TRBJ2-2; D is perhaps TRBD1 (6 bases). The CDR3 is made up of 13 amino acids. V lost 5 bases, J lost 5 bases, and 12 bases lay in between. Germline V lookup: CDR1 DFQATT, CDR2 SNEGSKA (reference sequence). The CDR3, as DNA: TGCAGTGCTTGGGACACGGGGACCGGGGAGCTGTTTTTT. Amino acids: CSAWDTGTGELFF.

The genes are TRBV12-3 or TRBV12-4 and TRBJ1-1; D gene ambiguous. Trimming took off 3 bases at V and 11 bases at J, with 13 bases between the two ends. This CDR3 has 12 amino acids. CDR3 in amino acids: CASSFGHAGAFF. In DNA, the CDR3 is TGTGCCAGCAGTTTCGGGCACGCGGGGGCTTTCTTT.

Many counts were recorded for this clonotype. This chain uses TRBV28 with TRBJ2-1; 11 bases map to TRBD2. The CDR3 covers 17 residues. Germline-derived CDR1 and CDR2 are MDHEN and SYDVKM. J gave up 1 base and V 5 bases, and 7 bases lay outside the gene matches. CDR3 coding DNA: TGTGCCAGCAGTCACCCTATAGCGGGAGGGTCCTACAATGAGCAGTTCTTC. Translating gives CASSHPIAGGSYNEQFF.

Points on this clonotype: A much bigger clone sits one base away, suggesting this may be a read error. The chain joins TRBV5-1 to TRBJ1-4; D uncertain. From germline, CDR1 is SGHRS and CDR2 YFSETQ. The CDR3 is 14 residues long. CDR3 in DNA: TGCGCCAGCAGCTTAGCCGGGATTAATGAAGAACTGTTTTTT. Its translation: CASSLAGINEELFF.

The sample holds many counts of this clonotype. V and J are TRBV12-3 or TRBV12-4 and TRBJ1-6; perhaps TRBD1 as D (5 bases). The V end lost 5 bases, the J end lost 12 bases, and 20 bases lay between the germline ends. This CDR3 is 15 amino acids long. The CDR3 DNA reads TGTGCCAGCAGTCCCGGGCGGGGGTCAAGCCAACCCCTCCACTTT. It yields the protein CASSPGRGSSQPLHF.

The rearrangement links TRBV6-1 to TRBJ2-1; tentatively, D is TRBD2 (5 bases). The CDR3 spans 15 residues. Trimming stripped 1 base from V and 3 bases from J, with 10 bases between. Germline-derived CDR1 and CDR2 are MNHNS and SASEGT. The CDR3 sequence: CASSEGGILYNEQFF. The CDR3 DNA reads as TGTGCCAGCAGTGAAGGAGGGATCCTCTACAATGAGCAGTTCTTC.

V and J are TRBV28 and TRBJ2-1, with 7 bases fitting TRBD1. Trimming took 1 base from V and 0 from J; bases not matched to a gene: 6. Germline V gene data show CDR1 as MDHEN and CDR2 as SYDVKM. This CDR3 is 17 amino acids long. In nucleotides, the CDR3 is TGTGCCAGCAGTTTATATATGACAGGGAGCTCCTACAATGAGCAGTTCTTC. Translating it yields CASSLYMTGSSYNEQFF.

This clonotype turned up a few times. This rearrangement joins TRBV19 to TRBJ2-7; a possible D gene is TRBD1 (7 bases). V was pared by 0 bases and J by 2 bases, with 11 bases between. The CDR3 is 15 amino acids. CDR1 and CDR2 from the germline V gene are LNHDA and SQIVND (reference sequence). CDR3 sequence (DNA): TGTGCCAGTAGTATAGATGGCGGGACAGCCTACGAGCAGTACTTC. Amino acid sequence: CASSIDGGTAYEQYF.

This clonotype was seen ten or more times. The chain joins TRBV6-1 to TRBJ2-3; D remains ambiguous. V lost 3 bases and J lost 4, with 11 bases in between. The CDR3 runs to 14 residues. Germline lookup yields CDR1 MNHNS and CDR2 SASEGT. The CDR3 protein is CASSDQTRADTQYF. CDR3 coding DNA: TGTGCCAGCAGTGACCAAACCCGGGCAGATACGCAGTATTTT.

The chain uses TRBV20-1 and TRBJ2-7; D unresolved. Trimming pared 0 bases from V and 2 bases from J, leaving 11 bases between. Germline loops: CDR1 DFQATT, CDR2 SNEGSKA (reference sequence). The CDR3 is made up of 14 amino acids. CDR3 nucleotide sequence: TGCAGTGCTAGAGATGGAAAGGGTACCTACGAGCAGTACTTC. Encoded protein: CSARDGKGTYEQYF.

This clonotype was counted ten times or more. The V gene is TRBV10-3, the J gene TRBJ1-2; the D gene is possibly TRBD1 (5 bases). The CDR3 totals 14 residues. The germline V gene encodes CDR1 ENHRY and CDR2 SYGVKD. V was pared by 3 bases and J by 3 bases, with 11 bases between. CDR3 DNA sequence: TGTGCCATCAGTGAAGGGGTAGGGGACTATGGCTACACCTTC. It encodes CAISEGVGDYGYTF.

There are many counts of this clonotype. The chain recombines TRBV10-3 with TRBJ2-7, with 9 bases aligning to TRBD2. Trimming removed 10 bases from V and 9 bases from J; junction bases left unmatched: 16. Germline lookup yields CDR1 ENHRY and CDR2 SYGVKD. The CDR3 sequence is 14 residues long. DNA for the CDR3: TGTGCCACACGGCGCGCGGGGGGGCGCTCGTTGCAGTACTTC. Translation gives CATRRAGGRSLQYF.

This clonotype was detected many times. The J gene is TRBJ2-3, the V gene TRBV2; possibly TRBD2 for D (5 bases). Germline V CDR1 and CDR2: SNHLY, FYNNEI. V lost 6 bases, J lost 6 bases, and 7 bases lay in between. CDR3 length equals 11 residues. The CDR3 DNA is TGTGCCAGCAGATCGGGGGATACGCAGTATTTT. It yields the protein CASRSGDTQYF.

The chain carries TRBV4-1 and TRBJ1-5; the match to TRBD1 covers 10 bases. This CDR3 spans 15 amino acids. Germline CDR1 and CDR2: MGHRA and YSYEKL. V dropped 4 bases and J dropped 6; count of bases not matched to a gene: 6. The CDR3 spells CASSRDRGTTQPQHF. In DNA, the CDR3 is TGCGCCAGCAGCCGGGACAGGGGCACGACTCAGCCCCAGCATTTT.

This clonotype was detected many times. The DNA for the CDR3 is TGTGCCATCAGTGAACTAGCAGAAATCTCCTACGAGCAGTACTTC. Translation gives CAISELAEISYEQYF. The V gene is TRBV10-3, the J gene TRBJ2-7; a possible D gene is TRBD2 (6 bases). V was clipped by 3 bases and J by 0 bases, with 12 bases between them. This CDR3 region has 15 residues. Germline V gene sequence: CDR1 ENHRY, CDR2 SYGVKD.

The V and J genes are TRBV12-3 or TRBV12-4 and TRBJ2-1; D is ambiguous. The CDR3 runs to 13 residues. V dropped 5 bases and J dropped 7 bases, with 12 bases sitting between them. The CDR3 loop reads CASSMSTGNEQFF. Here the CDR3 DNA reads TGTGCCAGCAGTATGTCCACTGGTAATGAGCAGTTCTTC.

The table lists this clonotype with many counts. The chain links TRBV5-1 to TRBJ2-5; 7 bases map to TRBD1. V was clipped by 4 bases and J by 8 bases; unmatched bases: 14. CDR3 length equals 15 residues. Germline loops: CDR1 SGHRS, CDR2 YFSETQ. The CDR3, as DNA: TGCGCCAGCAGCACCGGGACAGACTCGACAGAAACCCAGTACTTC. It specifies CASSTGTDSTETQYF.

Here the CDR3 DNA reads TGCAGTGCTAGGGGAGCGGGAGGAATTTACAATGAGCAGTTCTTC. This sequence encodes CSARGAGGIYNEQFF. The genes are TRBV20-1 and TRBJ2-1, with 9 bases aligning to TRBD2. Germline CDR1 DFQATT, CDR2 SNEGSKA (reference sequence). V lost 3 bases and J lost 4; bases outside the gene matches: 7. This CDR3 is 15 amino acids long.

This clonotype was seen at least ten times. The gene calls are TRBV2 and TRBJ2-5; perhaps D is TRBD1 or TRBD2 (6 bases each). Trimming pared 5 bases from V and 7 bases from J, leaving 14 bases between. CDR3 size: 13 residues. Germline V gives CDR1 SNHLY, CDR2 FYNNEI. For the CDR3, the DNA is TGTGCCAGCAGTAGGGGGGATGGGGGGACCCAGTACTTC. This translates into CASSRGDGGTQYF.

The rearrangement joins TRBV5-1 to TRBJ1-4; D uncertain. Trimming removed 3 bases at V and 0 bases at J, with 15 bases between. CDR1 SGHRS and CDR2 YFSETQ come from the germline V gene. The CDR3 contains 17 residues. The CDR3 DNA follows: TGCGCCAGCAGCTATACCGGGCCTGGGTCAACTAATGAAAAACTGTTTTTT. Protein: CASSYTGPGSTNEKLFF.

The CDR3 DNA reads as TGTGCCAGCAGGTTGACTGGGACAGATACGCAGTATTTT. It specifies CASRLTGTDTQYF. The V call is TRBV7-9, the J call TRBJ2-3; D unresolved. The CDR3 loop spans 13 amino acids. Germline CDR1 reads SEHNR; CDR2 reads FQNEAQ (reference sequence). The ends were cut back, 6 bases at V and 3 bases at J, with 10 bases in the middle.

This clonotype was recorded a few times. The chain joins TRBV4-1 to TRBJ1-5; D is perhaps TRBD1 (5 bases). This CDR3 comprises 16 residues. V was shortened by 0 bases and J by 6 bases, with 15 bases between the two germline ends. Germline-derived CDR1 and CDR2 are MGHRA and YSYEKL. CDR3 amino acids: CASSQEGRGVGQPQHF. CDR3 in DNA: TGCGCCAGCAGCCAAGAAGGGCGAGGGGTAGGTCAGCCCCAGCATTTT.

This clonotype appeared a few times. The V call is TRBV18, the J call TRBJ1-4, with D possibly matching TRBD1 (5 bases). Trimming removed 3 bases from V and 6 bases from J, with 14 bases in between. The germline gives CDR1 KGHSH, CDR2 LQKENI. This CDR3 has 15 residues. In DNA, the CDR3 is TGTGCCAGCTCACCTGTATCCGGGACCCATGAAAAACTGTTTTTT. Its protein product is CASSPVSGTHEKLFF. The variable domain in full, completed from reference TRBV18 and TRBJ1-4, reads NAGVMQNPRHLVRRRGQEARLRCSPMKGHSHVYWYRQLPEEGLKFMVYLQKENIIDESGMPKERFSAEFPKEGPSILRIQQVVRGDSAAYFCASSPVSGTHEKLFFGSGTQLSVL.